This T cell receptor beta chain was captured in a study of patients and donors after allogeneic stem cell transplantation. TCRdb re-analysed the RT-PCR reads in MiXCR, keeping a single row per CDR3 protein. The table lists 920,000 or so distinct CDR3 sequences, roughly 18% of them singletons. This clonotype was counted only a few times. The junction departs from germline at one end; a sequencing error may be responsible. This CDR3 comprises 15 residues. The receptor's source is a human donor who was either an allogeneic HSCT recipient or a stem cell or donor lymphocyte infusion donor (not recorded which). It is not recorded whose cells these are; they may come from a transplant donor. Sequencing was performed on blood, either unsorted or a sorted T cell fraction (not recorded which). This chain connects TRBV12-3 or TRBV12-4 to TRBJ2-6, with 7 bases that match TRBD1. The CDR3 DNA reads as TGTGCCAGCAGATTAGACAGGGCTGGGGCCAACGTCCTGACTTTC. Its translation: CASRLDRAGANVLTF.